This TCR beta chain is from a study of T-cell memory formation after mild COVID-19. Study overall: The two donors had largely donor-specific TCR clusters. The study's findings and limits: Mainly CM and EM harbored the contracting CD4+ clones; mainly EMRA harbored the CD8+ ones. Some clones that responded turned up in pre-infection memory, which suggests that cross-reactive memory joined in.

In regard to this clonotype: Antigen specificity is unknown.

TCR alpha and TCR beta cDNA libraries carrying sample barcodes and UMIs came from 5'RACE with constant-segment primers. TCRdb passed the 5' RACE reads through MiXCR, listing each CDR3 protein once. The table has approximately 560,000 distinct CDR3 sequences, roughly a sixth seen once. Source material: PBMCs or a T cell subset sorted from them (not recorded which). The clonotype originates from an adult woman who had mild COVID-19 (a few samples of this study predate the infection). Cell type and time point are not known.

Here the CDR3 reads CASTPWLGGLAPYEQYF. The CDR3 DNA is TGTGCCAGCACACCCTGGTTGGGAGGTCTCGCTCCCTACGAGCAGTACTTC. This sequence joins TRBV21-1 and TRBJ2-7; the D segment call TRBD2 is taken from the table without a DNA check. TRBV21-1 constitutes a pseudogene. CDR3 size: 17 residues.